This T cell receptor beta chain is drawn from a study of cytomegalovirus exposure and HLA in healthy donors. Across the study: The same platform used for the 500 to 850 first-cohort repertoires was also used for the 95 to 150 validation repertoires, as a later analysis reported. Study-wide results and limits: Among TCR sequences, most were rare, though some public TCRs appeared in many donors. Investigators reported 150 to 200 TCR beta chains as tied to cytomegalovirus.

Germline CDR1 reads LNHDA; CDR2 reads SQIVND (reference sequence). CDR3 length: 13 residues. Deletions cut 6 bases from V and 3 bases from J, with 11 bases between. Generated by immunoSEQ multiplex PCR, the TCRdb table keeps only in-frame clones and is missing some. The sample holds tens of thousands of clones; roughly 96% are singletons and the top ten take around 2.2%. Comments on this clone: No antigen is known for it.

Sequencing was performed on PBMCs. This chain uses TRBV19 with TRBJ1-1; tentative D call: TRBD1 (6 bases). The sequence came from a man between 18 and 29 years old in good health and CMV-seronegative. CDR3 sequence: CASRWGPYTEAFF. CDR3 coding DNA: TGTGCCAGTAGGTGGGGGCCTTACACTGAAGCTTTCTTT. Full variable domain (outside the CDR3, taken from reference TRBV19 and TRBJ1-1): DGGITQSPKYLFRKEGQNVTLSCEQNLNHDAMYWYRQDPGQGLRLIYYSQIVNDFQKGDIAEGYSVSREKKESFPLTVTSAQKNPTAFYLCASRWGPYTEAFFGQGTRLTVV.